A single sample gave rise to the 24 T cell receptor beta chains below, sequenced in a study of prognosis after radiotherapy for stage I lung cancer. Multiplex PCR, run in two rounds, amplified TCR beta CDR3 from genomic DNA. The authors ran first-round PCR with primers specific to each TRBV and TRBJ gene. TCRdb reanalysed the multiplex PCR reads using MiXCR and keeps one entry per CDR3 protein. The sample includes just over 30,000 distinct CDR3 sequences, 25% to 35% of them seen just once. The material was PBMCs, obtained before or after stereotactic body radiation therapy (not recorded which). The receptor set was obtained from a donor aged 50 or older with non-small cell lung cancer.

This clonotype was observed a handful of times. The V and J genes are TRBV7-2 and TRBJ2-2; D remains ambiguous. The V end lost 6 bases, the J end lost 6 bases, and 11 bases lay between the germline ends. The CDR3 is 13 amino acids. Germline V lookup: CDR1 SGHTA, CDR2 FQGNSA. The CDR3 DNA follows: TGTGCCAGCAGTCCCACAAAGGCCGGGGAGCTGTTTTTT. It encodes CASSPTKAGELFF. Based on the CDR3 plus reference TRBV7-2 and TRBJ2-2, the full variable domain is GAGVSQSPSNKVTEKGKDVELRCDPISGHTALYWYRQSLGQGLEFLIYFQGNSAPDKSGLPSDRFSAERTGGSVSTLTIQRTQQEDSAVYLCASSPTKAGELFFGEGSRLTVL.

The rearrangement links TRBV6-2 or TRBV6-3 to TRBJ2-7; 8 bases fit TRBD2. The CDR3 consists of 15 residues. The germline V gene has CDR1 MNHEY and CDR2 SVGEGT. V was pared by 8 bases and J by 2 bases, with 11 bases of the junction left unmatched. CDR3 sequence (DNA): TGTGCCAGCGTCTTCCGGGAGGGCCGCGCCTACGAGCAGTACTTC. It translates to CASVFREGRAYEQYF.

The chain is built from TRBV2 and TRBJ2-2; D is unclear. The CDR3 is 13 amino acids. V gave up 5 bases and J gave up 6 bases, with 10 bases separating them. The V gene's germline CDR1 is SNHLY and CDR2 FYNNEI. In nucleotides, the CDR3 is TGTGCCAGCAGTAGTGTAGCCGCCGGGGAGCTGTTTTTT. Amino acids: CASSSVAAGELFF.

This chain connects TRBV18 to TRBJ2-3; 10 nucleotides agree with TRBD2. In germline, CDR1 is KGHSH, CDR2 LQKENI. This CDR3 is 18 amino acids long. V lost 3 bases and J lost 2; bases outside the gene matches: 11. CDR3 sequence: CASSPLLLAGGTTDTQYF. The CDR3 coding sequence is TGTGCCAGCTCACCCCTCCTCTTAGCGGGAGGTACCACAGATACGCAGTATTTT. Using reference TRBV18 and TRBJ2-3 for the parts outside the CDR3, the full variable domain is NAGVMQNPRHLVRRRGQEARLRCSPMKGHSHVYWYRQLPEEGLKFMVYLQKENIIDESGMPKERFSAEFPKEGPSILRIQQVVRGDSAAYFCASSPLLLAGGTTDTQYFGPGTRLTVL.

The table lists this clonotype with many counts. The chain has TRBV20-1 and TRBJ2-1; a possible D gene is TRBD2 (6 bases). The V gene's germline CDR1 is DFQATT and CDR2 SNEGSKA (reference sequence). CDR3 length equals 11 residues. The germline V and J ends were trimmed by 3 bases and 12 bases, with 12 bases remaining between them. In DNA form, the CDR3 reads TGCAGTGCTAGCTCGGGAGTTGGGCAGTTCTTC. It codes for CSASSGVGQFF.

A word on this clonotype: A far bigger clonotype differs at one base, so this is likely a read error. CDR3 DNA sequence: TGTGCCAGCATAAGGATCTTGACAGGGGCCTACAATGAGCAGTTATTC. Its translation: CASIRILTGAYNEQLF. This chain uses TRBV6-9 with TRBJ2-1; 8 bases fit TRBD1. Germline V CDR1 and CDR2: MNHGY, SVAAGI. The CDR3 covers 16 residues.

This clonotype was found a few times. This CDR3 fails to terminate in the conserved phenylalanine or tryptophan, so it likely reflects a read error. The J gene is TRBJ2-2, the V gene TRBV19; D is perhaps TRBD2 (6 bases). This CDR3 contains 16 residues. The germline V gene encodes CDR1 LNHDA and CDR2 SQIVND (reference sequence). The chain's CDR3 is CASSIIGGKTTGELFS. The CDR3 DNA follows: TGTGCCAGTAGTATTATAGGCGGGAAAACCACCGGTGAGCTGTTTTCT.

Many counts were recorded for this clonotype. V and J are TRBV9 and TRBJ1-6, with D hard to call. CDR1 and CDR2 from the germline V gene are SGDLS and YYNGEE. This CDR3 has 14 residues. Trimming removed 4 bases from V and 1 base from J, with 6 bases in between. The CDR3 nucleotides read TGTGCCAGCAGCCGTTGGTCCTATAATTCACCCCTCCACTTT. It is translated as CASSRWSYNSPLHF.

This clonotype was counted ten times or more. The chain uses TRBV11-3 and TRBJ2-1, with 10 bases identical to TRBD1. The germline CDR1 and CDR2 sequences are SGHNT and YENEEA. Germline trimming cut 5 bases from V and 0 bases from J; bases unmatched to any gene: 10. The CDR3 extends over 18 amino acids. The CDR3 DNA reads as TGTGCCAGCAGCCCGGACAGGGGGTGGGGGAGCTCCTACAATGAGCAGTTCTTC. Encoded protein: CASSPDRGWGSSYNEQFF.

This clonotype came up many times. The CDR3 DNA reads as TGTGCCAGTAGTATGAAACTAGCGAGCTCCTACAATGAGCAGTTCTTC. Its protein product is CASSMKLASSYNEQFF. This chain joins TRBV19 and TRBJ2-1, with 7 bases identical to TRBD2. V was pared by 3 bases and J by 0 bases, with 5 bases of the junction left unmatched. Germline CDR1 and CDR2: LNHDA and SQIVND (reference sequence). The CDR3 totals 16 residues.

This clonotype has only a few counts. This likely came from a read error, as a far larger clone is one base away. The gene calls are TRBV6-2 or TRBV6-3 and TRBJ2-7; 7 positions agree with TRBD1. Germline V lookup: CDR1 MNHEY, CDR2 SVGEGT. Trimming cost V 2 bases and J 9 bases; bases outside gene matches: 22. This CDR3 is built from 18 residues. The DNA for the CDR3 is TGTGCCAGCAGTTACCGACATCGTGCCGGGACAGATGGAAGGGGGCAGTACTTC. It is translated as CASSYRHRAGTDGRGQYF.

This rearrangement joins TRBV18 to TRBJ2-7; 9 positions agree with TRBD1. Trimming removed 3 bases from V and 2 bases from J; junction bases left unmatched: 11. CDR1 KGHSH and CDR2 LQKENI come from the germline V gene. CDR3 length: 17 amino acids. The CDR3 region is CASSPSGQGRVTYEQYF. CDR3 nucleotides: TGTGCCAGCTCACCTTCAGGACAGGGGCGCGTAACCTACGAGCAGTACTTC.

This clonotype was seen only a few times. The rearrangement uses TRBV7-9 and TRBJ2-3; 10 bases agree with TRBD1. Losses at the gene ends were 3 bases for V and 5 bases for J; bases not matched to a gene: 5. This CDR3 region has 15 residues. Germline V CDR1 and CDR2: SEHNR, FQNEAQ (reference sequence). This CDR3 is CASSFGQGEIDTQYF. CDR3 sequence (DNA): TGTGCCAGCAGCTTTGGACAGGGGGAGATAGATACGCAGTATTTT.

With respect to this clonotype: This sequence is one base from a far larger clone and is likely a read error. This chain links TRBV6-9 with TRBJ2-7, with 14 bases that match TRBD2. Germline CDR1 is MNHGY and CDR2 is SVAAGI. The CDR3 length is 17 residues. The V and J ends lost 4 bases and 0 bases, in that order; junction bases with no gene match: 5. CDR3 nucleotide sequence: TGTGCCAGCAGTTCGGGACTAGCGGGAGTATTCTCCTACGAGCAGTACTTC. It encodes CASSSGLAGVFSYEQYF.

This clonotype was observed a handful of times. The CDR3 region has the DNA TGTGCCAGCAGCTTAGGCCAGGGACCCTACGAGCAGTACTTC. It yields the protein CASSLGQGPYEQYF. V is TRBV11-3 and J is TRBJ2-7; tentatively, D is TRBD1 or TRBD2 (5 bases each). The CDR3 extends over 14 amino acids. The germline V and J ends were trimmed by 1 base and 2 bases, with 9 bases remaining between them. Germline V CDR1 and CDR2: SGHNT, YENEEA.

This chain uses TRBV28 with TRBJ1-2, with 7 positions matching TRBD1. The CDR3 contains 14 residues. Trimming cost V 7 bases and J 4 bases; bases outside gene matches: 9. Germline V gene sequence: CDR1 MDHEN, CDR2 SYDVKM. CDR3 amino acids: CASMTATGFYGYTF. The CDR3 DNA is TGTGCCAGCATGACCGCGACAGGGTTCTATGGCTACACCTTC.

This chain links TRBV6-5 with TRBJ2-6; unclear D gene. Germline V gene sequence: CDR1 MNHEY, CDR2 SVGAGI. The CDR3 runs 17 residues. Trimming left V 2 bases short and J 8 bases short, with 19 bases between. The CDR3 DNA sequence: TGTGCCAGCAGTTACCTCCGGTGGCGGCCCGGGTCCAACGTCCTGACTTTC. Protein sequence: CASSYLRWRPGSNVLTF.

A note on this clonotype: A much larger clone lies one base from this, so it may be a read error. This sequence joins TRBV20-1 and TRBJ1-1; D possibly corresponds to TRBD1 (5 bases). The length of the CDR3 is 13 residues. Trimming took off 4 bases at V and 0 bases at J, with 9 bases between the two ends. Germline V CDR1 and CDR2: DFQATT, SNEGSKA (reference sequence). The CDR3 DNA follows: TGCAGTGCTATGGGGACCGTGAACACTGAAGCTTTCTTT. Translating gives CSAMGTVNTEAFF.

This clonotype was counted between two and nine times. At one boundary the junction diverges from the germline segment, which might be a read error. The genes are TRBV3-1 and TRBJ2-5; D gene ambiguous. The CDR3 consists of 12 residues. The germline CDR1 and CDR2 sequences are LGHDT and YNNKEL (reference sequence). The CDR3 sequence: CASTQPGETQYF. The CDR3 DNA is TGTGCCAGCACCCAACCTGGCGAGACCCAGTACTTC.

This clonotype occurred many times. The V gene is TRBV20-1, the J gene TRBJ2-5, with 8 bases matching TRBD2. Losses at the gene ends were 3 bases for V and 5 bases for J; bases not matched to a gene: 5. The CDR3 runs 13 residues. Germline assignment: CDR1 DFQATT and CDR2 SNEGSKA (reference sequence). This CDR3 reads CSASGRDWETQYF. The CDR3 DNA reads TGCAGTGCTAGCGGGAGGGACTGGGAGACCCAGTACTTC.

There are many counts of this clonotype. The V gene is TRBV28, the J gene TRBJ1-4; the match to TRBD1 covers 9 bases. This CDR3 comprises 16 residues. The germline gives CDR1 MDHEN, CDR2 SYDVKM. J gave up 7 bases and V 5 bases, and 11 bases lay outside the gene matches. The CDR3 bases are TGTGCCAGCAGTACTACGGGACAGGGCCAGACTGAAAAACTGTTTTTT. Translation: CASSTTGQGQTEKLFF.

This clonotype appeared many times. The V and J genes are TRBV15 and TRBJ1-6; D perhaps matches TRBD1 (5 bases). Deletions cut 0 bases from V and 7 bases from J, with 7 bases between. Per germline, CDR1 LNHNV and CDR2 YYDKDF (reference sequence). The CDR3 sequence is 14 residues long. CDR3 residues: CATSREGENSPLHF. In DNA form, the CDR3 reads TGTGCCACCAGCAGAGAGGGGGAGAATTCACCCCTCCACTTT. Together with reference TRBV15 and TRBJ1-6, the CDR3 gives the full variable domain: DAMVIQNPRYQVTQFGKPVTLSCSQTLNHNVMYWYQQKSSQAPKLLFHYYDKDFNNEADTPDNFQSRRPNTSFCFLDIRSPGLGDTAMYLCATSREGENSPLHFGNGTRLTVT.

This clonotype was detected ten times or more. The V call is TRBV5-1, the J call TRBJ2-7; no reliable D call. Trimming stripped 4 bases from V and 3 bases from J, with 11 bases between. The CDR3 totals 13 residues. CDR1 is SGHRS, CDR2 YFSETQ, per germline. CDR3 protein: CASSQKGNYEQYF. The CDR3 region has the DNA TGCGCCAGCAGCCAAAAAGGGAACTACGAGCAGTACTTC.

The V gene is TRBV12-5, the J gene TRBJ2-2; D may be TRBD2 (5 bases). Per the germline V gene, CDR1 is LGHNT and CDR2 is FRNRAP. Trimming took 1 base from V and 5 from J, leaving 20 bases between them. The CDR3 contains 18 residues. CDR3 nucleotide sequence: TGTGCTAGTGGTTTGGCCTCATTGGGTTGGCGGAGGACCGGGGAGCTGTTTTTT. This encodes CASGLASLGWRRTGELFF.